A single T cell receptor (beta chain) is shown here with its context. The donors, healthy Caucasians from Russia, were aged roughly 6 to 90. Total RNA amounts of at least 6 micrograms were extracted per sample. PCR was performed a second time for about 7 to 11 cycles using a sample-barcoded 5' primer and a J-beta primer mix. TCRdb ran MiXCR on the 5' RACE reads and lists one entry per CDR3 protein. Of some 320,000 distinct CDR3 sequences in the sample, around 30% were seen once. This record comes from a study of blood T cells in healthy people across ages. Trimming shortened V by 7 bases and J by 0 bases, and 17 bases separated the two germline ends. The germline gives CDR1 LNHDA, CDR2 SQIVND (reference sequence). The CDR3 runs 16 residues.

Material for sequencing was blood. The chain couples TRBV19 to TRBJ2-3; D perhaps matches TRBD2 (6 bases). The source of this sequence is a woman between 65 and 79 years old in good health. CDR3 sequence reads: CASTDGVRDSTDTQYF. The CDR3 DNA reads as TGTGCCAGTACGGACGGGGTGCGGGATAGCACAGATACGCAGTATTTT.